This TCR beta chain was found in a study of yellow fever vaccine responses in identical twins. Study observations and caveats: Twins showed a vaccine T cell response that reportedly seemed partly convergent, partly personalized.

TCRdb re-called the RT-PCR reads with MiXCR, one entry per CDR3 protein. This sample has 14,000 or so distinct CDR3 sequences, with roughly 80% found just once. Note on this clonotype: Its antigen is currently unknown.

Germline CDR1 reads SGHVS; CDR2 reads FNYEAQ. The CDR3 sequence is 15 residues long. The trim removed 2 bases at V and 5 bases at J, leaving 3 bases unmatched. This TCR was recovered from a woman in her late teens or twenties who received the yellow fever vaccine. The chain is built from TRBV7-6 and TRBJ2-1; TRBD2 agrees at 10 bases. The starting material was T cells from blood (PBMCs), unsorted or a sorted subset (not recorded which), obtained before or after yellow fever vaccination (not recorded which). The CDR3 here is CASSLLAGVNNEQFF. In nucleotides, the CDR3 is TGTGCCAGCAGCTTACTAGCGGGGGTCAACAATGAGCAGTTCTTC.